This T cell receptor (beta chain) was captured by sequencing in a study of T cells in localized non-small cell lung cancer. Points from the study as a whole: Among blood samples, higher T cell density accompanied longer overall survival. Analysis by sequencing included only one tumor region, so heterogeneity remains possible. Highest T cell clonality was seen in uninvolved adjacent lung, surpassing that measured in tumor. For the top 100 tumor clones, a median roughly 56 also appeared in adjacent lung.

On this clone: Its target is unknown.

Sequencing used immunoSEQ multiplex PCR; TCRdb keeps in-frame clones, though not all of them. Of about 43,000 clones in the sample, roughly 91% were seen once. Germline CDR1 KGHSH, CDR2 LQKENI. The germline V and J ends were trimmed by 5 bases and 0 bases, with 17 bases remaining between them. The CDR3 contains 17 residues. This chain links TRBV18 with TRBJ1-5; TRBD1 might be the D (6 bases). The material was PBMCs, obtained before any cancer treatment. The clonotype was recovered from a woman aged 40-69 years with stage II lung adenocarcinoma. In DNA form, the CDR3 reads TGTGCCAGCTCATCACAGGGTAGGTCTTATAGCAATCAGCCCCAGCATTTT. Translation: CASSSQGRSYSNQPQHF.